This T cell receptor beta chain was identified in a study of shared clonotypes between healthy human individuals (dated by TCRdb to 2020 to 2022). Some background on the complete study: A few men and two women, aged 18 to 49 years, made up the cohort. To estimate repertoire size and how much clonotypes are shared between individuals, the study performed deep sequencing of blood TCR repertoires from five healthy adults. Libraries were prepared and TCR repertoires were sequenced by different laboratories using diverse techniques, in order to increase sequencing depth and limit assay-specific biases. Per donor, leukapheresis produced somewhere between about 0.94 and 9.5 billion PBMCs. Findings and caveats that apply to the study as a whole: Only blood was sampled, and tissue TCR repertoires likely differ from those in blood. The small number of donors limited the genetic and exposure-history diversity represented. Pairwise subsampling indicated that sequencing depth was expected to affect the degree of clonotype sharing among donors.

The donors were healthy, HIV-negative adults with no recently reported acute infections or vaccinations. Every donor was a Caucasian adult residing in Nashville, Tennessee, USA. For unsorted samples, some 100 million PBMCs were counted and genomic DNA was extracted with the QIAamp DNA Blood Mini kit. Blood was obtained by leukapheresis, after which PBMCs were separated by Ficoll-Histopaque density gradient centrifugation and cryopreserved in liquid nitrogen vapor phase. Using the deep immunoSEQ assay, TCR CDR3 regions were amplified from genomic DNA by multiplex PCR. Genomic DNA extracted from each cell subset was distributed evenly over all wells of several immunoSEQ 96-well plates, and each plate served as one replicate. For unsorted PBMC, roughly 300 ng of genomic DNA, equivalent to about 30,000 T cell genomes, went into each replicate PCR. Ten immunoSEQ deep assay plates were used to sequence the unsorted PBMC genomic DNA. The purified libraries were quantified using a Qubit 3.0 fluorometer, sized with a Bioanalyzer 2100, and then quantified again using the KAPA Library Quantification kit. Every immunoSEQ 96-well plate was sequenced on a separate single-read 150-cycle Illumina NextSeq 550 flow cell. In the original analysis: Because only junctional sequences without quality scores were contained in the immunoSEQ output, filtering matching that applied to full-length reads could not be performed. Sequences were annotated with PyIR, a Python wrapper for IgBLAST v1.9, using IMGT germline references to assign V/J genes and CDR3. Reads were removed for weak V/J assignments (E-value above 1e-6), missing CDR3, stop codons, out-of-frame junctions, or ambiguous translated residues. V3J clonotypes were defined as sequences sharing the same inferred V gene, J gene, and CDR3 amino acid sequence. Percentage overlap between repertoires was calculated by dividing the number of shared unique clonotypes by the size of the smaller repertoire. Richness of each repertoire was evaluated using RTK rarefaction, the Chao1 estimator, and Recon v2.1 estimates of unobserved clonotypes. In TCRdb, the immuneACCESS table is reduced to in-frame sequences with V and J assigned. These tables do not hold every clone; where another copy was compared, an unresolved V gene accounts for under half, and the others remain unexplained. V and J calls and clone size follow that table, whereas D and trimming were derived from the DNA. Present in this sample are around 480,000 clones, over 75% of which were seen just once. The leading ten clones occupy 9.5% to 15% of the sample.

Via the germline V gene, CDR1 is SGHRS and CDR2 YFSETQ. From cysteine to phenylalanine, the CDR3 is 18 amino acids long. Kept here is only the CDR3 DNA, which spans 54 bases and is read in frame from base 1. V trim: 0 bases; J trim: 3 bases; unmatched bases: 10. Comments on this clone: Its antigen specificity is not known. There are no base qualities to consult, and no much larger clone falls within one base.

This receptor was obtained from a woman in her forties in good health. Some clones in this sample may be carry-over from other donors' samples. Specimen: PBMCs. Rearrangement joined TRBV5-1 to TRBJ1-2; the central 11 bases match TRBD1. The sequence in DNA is TGCGCCAGCAGCTTGGGTGGACAGGGGGCCCGACTGTACTATGGCTACACCTTC. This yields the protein CASSLGGQGARLYYGYTF.